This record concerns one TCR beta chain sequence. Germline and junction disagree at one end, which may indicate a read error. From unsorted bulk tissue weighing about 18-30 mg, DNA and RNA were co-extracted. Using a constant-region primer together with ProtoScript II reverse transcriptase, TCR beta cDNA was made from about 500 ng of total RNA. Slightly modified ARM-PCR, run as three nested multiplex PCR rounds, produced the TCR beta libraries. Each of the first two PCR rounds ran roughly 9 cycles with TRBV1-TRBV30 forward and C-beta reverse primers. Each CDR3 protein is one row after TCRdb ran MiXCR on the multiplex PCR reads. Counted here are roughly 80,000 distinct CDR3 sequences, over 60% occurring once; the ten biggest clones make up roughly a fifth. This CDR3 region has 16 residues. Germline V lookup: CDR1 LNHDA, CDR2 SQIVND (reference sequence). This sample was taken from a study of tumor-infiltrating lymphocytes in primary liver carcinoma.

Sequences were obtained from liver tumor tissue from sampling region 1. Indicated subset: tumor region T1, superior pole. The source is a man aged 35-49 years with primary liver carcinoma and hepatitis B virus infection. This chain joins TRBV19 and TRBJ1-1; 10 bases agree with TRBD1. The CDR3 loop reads CASSFLSGQGNIEAFF. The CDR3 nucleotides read TGTGCCAGTAGTTTTCTGTCGGGACAGGGGAACATTGAAGCTTTCTTT.